The clone carrying this T cell receptor (beta chain) was picked up a small number of times. This entry is derived from a study of blood T cells in healthy people across ages. Then a second PCR, running about 7 to 11 cycles, was carried out with a sample-barcoded 5' primer and a J-beta primer mix. MiXCR, run by TCRdb on the 5' RACE reads, gives a single entry per CDR3 protein. The top ten clones hold under 25% of a sample with 1.5 million to 2 million distinct CDR3 sequences, more than 35% of them seen once. For every donor, a draw yielded 7.5 to 10 milliliters of peripheral blood. Each sample gave at least 6 million isolated PBMCs. Input material: blood. The TCR sequence derives from a human donor in good health.

The CDR3 protein is CASSEFPQVYGYTF. As DNA, the CDR3 is TGTGCCAGCAGTGAGTTCCCACAGGTCTATGGCTACACCTTC. The J gene is TRBJ1-2, the V gene TRBV25-1; tentatively, D is TRBD1 (5 bases). V lost 3 bases and J 4 bases, leaving 12 bases between the germline ends. This CDR3 comprises 14 residues. Germline lookup yields CDR1 MGHDK and CDR2 SYGVNS.